The 26 T cell receptor beta chains in this list originate from one sample, sequenced in a study of blood T cell repertoires in COVID-19. Measured with immunoSEQ multiplex PCR; TCRdb has only the in-frame clones, and not every one. Of 120,000 or so clones listed, 84% were seen once; the top ten hold 3.5% to 4%. Specimen: PBMCs or T cells enriched from blood (not recorded which). The receptors here all came from a woman aged 30 to 39 who had recovered from COVID-19.

V usage is TRBV10-3 and J usage is TRBJ2-4; 9 nucleotides align to TRBD1. V lost 2 bases and J lost 5; bases outside the gene matches: 10. Germline CDR1 and CDR2: ENHRY and SYGVKD. This CDR3 has 17 amino acids. CDR3 residues: CAISERRGTGSENIQYF. DNA for the CDR3: TGTGCCATCAGTGAGCGTAGAGGGACAGGGAGTGAAAACATTCAGTACTTC.

The rearrangement joins TRBV21-1 to TRBJ2-1; the table gives TRBD2 as D, unverified against the DNA. TRBV21-1 is assigned pseudogene status. The CDR3 sequence is 16 residues long. The CDR3 coding sequence is TGTGCCAGCAGCAAACCCGCTAGCGGGAGACCCAATGAGCAGTTCTTC. Protein: CASSKPASGRPNEQFF.

The gene calls are TRBV19 and TRBJ2-7; 7 bases match TRBD1. The CDR3 runs 12 residues. V dropped 6 bases and J dropped 6; count of bases not matched to a gene: 5. Germline V gene data show CDR1 as LNHDA and CDR2 as SQIVND (reference sequence). The CDR3 DNA sequence: TGTGCCAGTAGACCTAGGACAGGCGAGCAGTACTTC. Amino acid sequence: CASRPRTGEQYF.

The rearrangement uses TRBV24-1 and TRBJ2-1; D unresolved. This CDR3 region has 16 residues. The germline CDR1 and CDR2 sequences are KGHDR and SFDVKD. V dropped 2 bases and J dropped 0 bases, with 10 bases sitting between them. The CDR3 reads CATSDSYRSSYNEQFF. As DNA, the CDR3 is TGTGCCACCAGTGATTCGTACAGAAGCTCCTACAATGAGCAGTTCTTC.

The chain has TRBV9 and TRBJ1-4; 9 positions match TRBD1. Unmatched junction bases numbered 7, after V lost 4 bases and J lost 0 bases. This CDR3 spans 17 amino acids. Per germline, CDR1 SGDLS and CDR2 YYNGEE. This chain's CDR3 is CASSPLGQGATNEKLFF. In nucleotides, the CDR3 is TGTGCCAGCAGCCCTTTGGGACAGGGTGCAACTAATGAAAAACTGTTTTTT.

This clone has a single count. The chain is built from TRBV7-2 and TRBJ2-5; 8 bases fit TRBD1. J was trimmed by 2 bases and V by 4 bases; bases with no gene match: 3. Per germline, CDR1 SGHTA and CDR2 FQGNSA. The CDR3 runs 14 residues. The CDR3 DNA reads TGTGCCAGCAGCTCAACAGGGGGACAAGAGACCCAGTACTTC. This encodes CASSSTGGQETQYF.

The gene calls are TRBV7-2 and TRBJ1-4; 12 nucleotides line up with TRBD1. The CDR3 is 15 residues long. J gave up 6 bases and V 5 bases, and 4 bases lay outside the gene matches. Per the germline V gene, CDR1 is SGHTA and CDR2 is FQGNSA. Here the CDR3 reads CASSRDRGRDEKLFF. DNA for the CDR3: TGTGCCAGCAGCCGGGACAGGGGGCGGGATGAAAAACTGTTTTTT.

This clone came up once. The CDR3 DNA reads as TGTGCCAGCAGTCCGAAACAGGGGGCGCTTGACTATGGCTACACCTTC. It translates to CASSPKQGALDYGYTF. The chain uses TRBV28 and TRBJ1-2; TRBD1 matches at 9 bases. This CDR3 has 16 residues. Germline lookup yields CDR1 MDHEN and CDR2 SYDVKM. V lost 5 bases to trimming and J lost 3 bases; unmatched junction nucleotides: 10.

The sample holds one count of this clone. V and J are TRBV19 and TRBJ2-5, with 8 bases identical to TRBD2. Germline CDR1 LNHDA, CDR2 SQIVND (reference sequence). The CDR3 has 14 residues. V was pared by 8 bases and J by 5 bases, with 10 bases of the junction left unmatched. The CDR3 bases are TGTGCCAGTGGGAGCGGGAGAGGTAGGGAGACCCAGTACTTC. This translates into CASGSGRGRETQYF.

This clone was counted between two and nine times. The chain links TRBV9 to TRBJ2-5; D remains unclear. This CDR3 has 16 amino acids. The V end was cut by 0 bases, the J end by 4 bases, with 16 bases between. Germline values: CDR1 SGDLS, CDR2 YYNGEE. CDR3 sequence reads: CASSVGNTVSGETQYF. As DNA, the CDR3 is TGTGCCAGCAGCGTAGGAAACACAGTGTCCGGAGAGACCCAGTACTTC.

V is TRBV30 and J is TRBJ2-2; D is ambiguous. V was clipped by 2 bases and J by 3 bases, with 4 bases between them. Germline CDR1 and CDR2: GTSNPN and SVGIG (reference sequence). The CDR3 runs 12 residues. CDR3 DNA sequence: TGTGCCTGGAGTCAGGACACCGGGGAGCTGTTTTTT. Translated: CAWSQDTGELFF.

This rearrangement joins TRBV7-9 to TRBJ2-3; 10 bases map to TRBD1. CDR3 length: 15 residues. In germline, CDR1 is SEHNR, CDR2 FQNEAQ (reference sequence). The junction had 2 bases not matched to a gene; V was cut back by 4 bases and J by 1 base. CDR3 nucleotide sequence: TGTGCCAGCAGCTCCGGGACAGGGGGCACAGATACGCAGTATTTT. This sequence encodes CASSSGTGGTDTQYF. Together with reference TRBV7-9 and TRBJ2-3, the CDR3 gives the full variable domain: DTGVSQNPRHKITKRGQNVTFRCDPISEHNRLYWYRQTLGQGPEFLTYFQNEAQLEKSRLLSDRFSAERPKGSFSTLEIQRTEQGDSAMYLCASSSGTGGTDTQYFGPGTRLTVL.

This rearrangement joins TRBV5-1 to TRBJ2-7; 10 positions match TRBD2. The CDR3 totals 15 residues. Germline assignment: CDR1 SGHRS and CDR2 YFSETQ. The V segment lost 4 bases and the J segment 0 bases; nucleotides outside the gene matches: 4. DNA of the CDR3: TGCGCCAGCAGCGCCTTAGCGGGAGGCTCCTACGAGCAGTACTTC. Translating it yields CASSALAGGSYEQYF. The full variable domain, completed using reference TRBV5-1 and TRBJ2-7, is KAGVTQTPRYLIKTRGQQVTLSCSPISGHRSVSWYQQTPGQGLQFLFEYFSETQRNKGNFPGRFSGRQFSNSRSEMNVSTLELGDSALYLCASSALAGGSYEQYFGPGTRLTVT.

The chain recombines TRBV6-2 or TRBV6-3 with TRBJ2-7; 10 bases match TRBD2. Germline-derived CDR1 and CDR2 are MNHEY and SVGEGT. CDR3 size: 15 residues. The junction had 5 bases not matched to a gene; V was cut back by 2 bases and J by 4 bases. The CDR3 protein is CASSYEPAGGYEQYF. The CDR3 coding sequence is TGTGCCAGCAGTTACGAGCCAGCGGGGGGGTACGAGCAGTACTTC.

This chain joins TRBV4-2 and TRBJ2-7; D is undetermined. The CDR3 spans 14 residues. Germline V gives CDR1 LGHNA, CDR2 YNFKEQ. The V end lost 1 base, the J end lost 3 bases, and 10 bases lay between the germline ends. CDR3 in amino acids: CASSQAGRNYEQYF. The CDR3 nucleotides are TGTGCCAGCAGCCAAGCGGGTAGGAACTACGAGCAGTACTTC.

The chain carries TRBV5-4 and TRBJ2-5; 9 nucleotides match TRBD1. The length of the CDR3 is 15 residues. The V gene end was trimmed by 0 bases and the J gene end by 4 bases; junction bases not matched to a gene: 4. The germline gives CDR1 SGHNT, CDR2 YYREEE (reference sequence). The CDR3 coding sequence is TGTGCCAGCAGCTTGGCGGGACAGGGCCGAGAGACCCAGTACTTC. Protein product: CASSLAGQGRETQYF.

The J gene is TRBJ2-4, the V gene TRBV4-3, with 10 bases fitting TRBD2. Germline V gene sequence: CDR1 LGHNA, CDR2 YSLEER. The CDR3 spans 14 residues. Trimming at V came to 5 bases and at J to 7 bases, leaving 5 bases not matched to a gene. The CDR3 loop is CASSFSAGGNIQYF. Here the CDR3 DNA reads TGCGCCAGCAGCTTTTCAGCGGGAGGGAACATTCAGTACTTC.

This chain uses TRBV28 with TRBJ1-2; the match to TRBD1 covers 8 bases. The CDR3 extends over 13 amino acids. With V trimmed by 5 bases and J by 4 bases, 3 bases remained unmatched. Germline CDR1 reads MDHEN; CDR2 reads SYDVKM. The CDR3 nucleotides are TGTGCCAGCAGTCCGGACAGGGCCTATGGCTACACCTTC. Amino acids: CASSPDRAYGYTF.

This clone was recorded a few times. The rearrangement uses TRBV24-1 and TRBJ1-2, with 7 bases lining up with TRBD1. The CDR3 contains 15 residues. V dropped 4 bases and J dropped 5; count of bases not matched to a gene: 9. Germline V gene lookup returns CDR1 KGHDR and CDR2 SFDVKD. This CDR3 reads CATSDLRAGGYGYTF. CDR3 sequence (DNA): TGTGCCACCAGTGACCTAAGGGCAGGGGGTTATGGCTACACCTTC.

This clone was seen a single time. The rearrangement joins TRBV30 to TRBJ2-1; TRBD2 aligns across 14 bases. The CDR3 runs to 16 residues. From germline, CDR1 is GTSNPN and CDR2 SVGIG (reference sequence). The J segment lost 0 bases and the V segment lost 3 bases, leaving 1 base of the junction unmatched. CDR3 coding DNA: TGTGCCTGGAGGACTAGCGGGAGGGGCTCCTACAATGAGCAGTTCTTC. It specifies CAWRTSGRGSYNEQFF.

V is TRBV28 and J is TRBJ1-2; D possibly corresponds to TRBD1 (6 bases). The V gene lost 3 bases and the J gene lost 5 bases, with 16 bases spanning the gap. The germline gives CDR1 MDHEN, CDR2 SYDVKM. This CDR3 has 15 amino acids. The CDR3 region is CASSFQPDSPYGYTF. The CDR3 DNA is TGTGCCAGCAGTTTTCAGCCGGACAGCCCATATGGCTACACCTTC.

V is TRBV28 and J is TRBJ1-1, with a possible D match to TRBD1 (5 bases). The CDR3 covers 15 residues. CDR1 and CDR2 from the germline V gene are MDHEN and SYDVKM. Trimming shortened V by 5 bases and J by 4 bases, and 17 bases separated the two germline ends. The CDR3 protein is CASSSPGQGSTEAFF. The CDR3 region has the DNA TGTGCCAGCAGTAGCCCAGGGCAGGGCAGCACTGAAGCTTTCTTT.

The chain recombines TRBV19 with TRBJ2-7; a weak D match, TRBD2 (6 bases). The germline gives CDR1 LNHDA, CDR2 SQIVND (reference sequence). Between the trimmed V and J ends, which lost 5 bases and 5 bases, there was a span of 19 bases. This CDR3 contains 15 residues. CDR3 in amino acids: CASSLGGKPPDEQYF. The CDR3 DNA is TGTGCCAGTAGTTTGGGAGGAAAACCTCCGGACGAGCAGTACTTC.

V is TRBV5-6 and J is TRBJ1-5; D ambiguous. The germline gives CDR1 SGHDT, CDR2 YYEEEE. The CDR3 totals 14 residues. The ends were cut back, 1 base at V and 2 bases at J, with 7 bases in the middle. In DNA form, the CDR3 reads TGTGCCAGCAGCTTGAAACAGCGCAATCAGCCCCAGCATTTT. Translated, it gives CASSLKQRNQPQHF.

The J gene is TRBJ2-2, the V gene TRBV18; 8 bases are shared with TRBD1. Looked up from germline, CDR1 is KGHSH and CDR2 is LQKENI. V was pared by 3 bases and J by 4 bases, with 4 bases of the junction left unmatched. There are 15 residues in the CDR3. The CDR3 loop is CASSPPGGITGELFF. The CDR3 DNA follows: TGTGCCAGCTCACCCCCAGGGGGCATCACCGGGGAGCTGTTTTTT. Variable domain in full (rest from reference TRBV18 and TRBJ2-2): NAGVMQNPRHLVRRRGQEARLRCSPMKGHSHVYWYRQLPEEGLKFMVYLQKENIIDESGMPKERFSAEFPKEGPSILRIQQVVRGDSAAYFCASSPPGGITGELFFGEGSRLTVL.

The V gene is TRBV7-2, the J gene TRBJ1-2; TRBD1 aligns across 8 bases. V gave up 2 bases and J gave up 5 bases; unmatched junction bases: 7. CDR3 size: 15 residues. CDR1 is SGHTA and CDR2 is FQGNSA in the germline V gene. Here the CDR3 DNA reads TGTGCCAGCAGCTTATGGGGCCAGGGGGCGTATGGCTACACCTTC. As protein: CASSLWGQGAYGYTF.